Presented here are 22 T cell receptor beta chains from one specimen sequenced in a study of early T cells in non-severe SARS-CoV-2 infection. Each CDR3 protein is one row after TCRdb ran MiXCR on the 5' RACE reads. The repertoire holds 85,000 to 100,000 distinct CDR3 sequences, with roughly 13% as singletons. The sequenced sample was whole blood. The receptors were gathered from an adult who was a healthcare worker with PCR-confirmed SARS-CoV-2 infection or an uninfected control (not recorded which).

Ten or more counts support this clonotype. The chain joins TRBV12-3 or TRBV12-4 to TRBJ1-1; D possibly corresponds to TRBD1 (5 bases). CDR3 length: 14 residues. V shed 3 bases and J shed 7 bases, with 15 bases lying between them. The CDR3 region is CASSFRQGSLEAFF. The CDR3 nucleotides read TGTGCCAGCAGTTTTCGGCAGGGATCCCTTGAAGCTTTCTTT.

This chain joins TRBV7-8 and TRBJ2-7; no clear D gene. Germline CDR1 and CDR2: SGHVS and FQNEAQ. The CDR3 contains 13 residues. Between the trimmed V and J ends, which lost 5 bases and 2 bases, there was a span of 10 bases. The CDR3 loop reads CASSLMDTYEQYF. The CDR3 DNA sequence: TGTGCCAGCAGCCTAATGGATACCTACGAGCAGTACTTC.

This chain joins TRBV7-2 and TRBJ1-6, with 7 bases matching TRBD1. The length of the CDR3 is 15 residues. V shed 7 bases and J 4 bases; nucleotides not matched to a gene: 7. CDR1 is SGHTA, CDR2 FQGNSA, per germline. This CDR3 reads CASTRDSFYNSPLHF. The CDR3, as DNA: TGTGCCAGCACAAGGGACAGTTTTTATAATTCACCCCTCCACTTT.

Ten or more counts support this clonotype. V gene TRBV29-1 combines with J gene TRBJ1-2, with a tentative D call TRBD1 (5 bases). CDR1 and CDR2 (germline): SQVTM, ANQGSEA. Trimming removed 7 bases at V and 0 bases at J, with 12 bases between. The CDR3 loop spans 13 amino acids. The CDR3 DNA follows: TGCAGCGCCGGGACGGCAGCTAACTATGGCTACACCTTC. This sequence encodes CSAGTAANYGYTF.

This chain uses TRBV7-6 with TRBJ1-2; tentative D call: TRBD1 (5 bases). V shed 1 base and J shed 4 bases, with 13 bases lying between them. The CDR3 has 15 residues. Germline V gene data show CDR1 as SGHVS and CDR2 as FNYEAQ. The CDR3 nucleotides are TGTGCCAGCAGCTTAGTCCCCGACAGCACCTATGGCTACACCTTC. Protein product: CASSLVPDSTYGYTF.

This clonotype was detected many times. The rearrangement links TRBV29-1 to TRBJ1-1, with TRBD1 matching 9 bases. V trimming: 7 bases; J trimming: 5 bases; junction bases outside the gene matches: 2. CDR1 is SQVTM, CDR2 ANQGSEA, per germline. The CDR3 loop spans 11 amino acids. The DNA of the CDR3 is TGCAGCGCCGACAGGGGGACTGAAGCTTTCTTT. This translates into CSADRGTEAFF.

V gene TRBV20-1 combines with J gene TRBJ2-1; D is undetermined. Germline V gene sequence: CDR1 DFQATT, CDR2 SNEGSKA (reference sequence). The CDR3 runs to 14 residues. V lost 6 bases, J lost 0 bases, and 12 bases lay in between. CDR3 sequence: CSALTEISYNEQFF. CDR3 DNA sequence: TGCAGTGCACTCACAGAGATCTCCTACAATGAGCAGTTCTTC.

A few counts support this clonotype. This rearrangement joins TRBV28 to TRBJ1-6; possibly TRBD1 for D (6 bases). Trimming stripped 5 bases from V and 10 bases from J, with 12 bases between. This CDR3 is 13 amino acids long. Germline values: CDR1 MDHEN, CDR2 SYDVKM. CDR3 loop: CASSTGLGSPLHF. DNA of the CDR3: TGTGCCAGCAGTACAGGGTTGGGGTCACCCCTCCACTTT.

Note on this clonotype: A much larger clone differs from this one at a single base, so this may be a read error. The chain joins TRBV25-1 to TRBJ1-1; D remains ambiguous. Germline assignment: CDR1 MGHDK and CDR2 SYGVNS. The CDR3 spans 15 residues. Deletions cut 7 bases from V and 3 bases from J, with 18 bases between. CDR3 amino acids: CASISAMQPYTEAFF. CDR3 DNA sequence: TGTGCCAGCATATCGGCCATGCAACCTTACACTGAAGCTTTCTTT.

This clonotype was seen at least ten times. This CDR3 is CASSLAGPGEQYF. The DNA for the CDR3 is TGTGCCAGCAGTCTCGCAGGTCCTGGGGAGCAGTACTTC. The chain employs TRBV25-1 and TRBJ2-7; D unclear. Trimming shortened V by 5 bases and J by 7 bases, and 15 bases separated the two germline ends. CDR3 length equals 13 residues. CDR1 is MGHDK and CDR2 is SYGVNS in the germline V gene.

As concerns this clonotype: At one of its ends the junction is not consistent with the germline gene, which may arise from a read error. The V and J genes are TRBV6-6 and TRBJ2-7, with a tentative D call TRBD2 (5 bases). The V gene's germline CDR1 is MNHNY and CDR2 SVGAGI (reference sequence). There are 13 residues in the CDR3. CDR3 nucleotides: TGTGCCAGCTGTTACTCGGGGTCTGGGGAGCAGTACTTC. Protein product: CASCYSGSGEQYF.

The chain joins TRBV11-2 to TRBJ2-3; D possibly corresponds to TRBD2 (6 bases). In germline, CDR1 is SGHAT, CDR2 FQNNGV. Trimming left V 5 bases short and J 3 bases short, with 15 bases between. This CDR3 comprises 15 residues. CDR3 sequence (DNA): TGTGCCAGCAGCGCAACGACTAGAACGACAGATACGCAGTATTTT. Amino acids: CASSATTRTTDTQYF.

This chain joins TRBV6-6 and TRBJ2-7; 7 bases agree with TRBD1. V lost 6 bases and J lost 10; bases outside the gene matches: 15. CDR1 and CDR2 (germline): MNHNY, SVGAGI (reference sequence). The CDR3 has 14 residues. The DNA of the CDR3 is TGTGCCAGCAGGTCTCCAAGGGGGCGCTTTACTCAGTACTTC. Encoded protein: CASRSPRGRFTQYF.

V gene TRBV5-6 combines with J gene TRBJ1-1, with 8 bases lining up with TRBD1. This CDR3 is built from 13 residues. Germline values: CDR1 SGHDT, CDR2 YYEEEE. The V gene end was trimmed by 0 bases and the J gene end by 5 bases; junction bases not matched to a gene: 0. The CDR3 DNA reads TGTGCCAGCAGCTTGGGGGACAGGACTGAAGCTTTCTTT. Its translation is CASSLGDRTEAFF.

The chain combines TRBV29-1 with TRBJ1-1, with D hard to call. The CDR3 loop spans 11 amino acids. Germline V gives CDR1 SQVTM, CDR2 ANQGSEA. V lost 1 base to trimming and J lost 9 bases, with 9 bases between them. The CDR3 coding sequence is TGCAGCGTTGAAGCCGCCAATAAAGCTTTCTTT. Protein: CSVEAANKAFF.

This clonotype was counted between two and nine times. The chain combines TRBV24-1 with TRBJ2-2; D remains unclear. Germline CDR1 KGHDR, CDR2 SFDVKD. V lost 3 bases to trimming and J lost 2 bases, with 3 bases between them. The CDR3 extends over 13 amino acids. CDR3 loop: CATSDPNTGELFF. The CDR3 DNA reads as TGTGCCACCAGTGATCCTAACACCGGGGAGCTGTTTTTT.

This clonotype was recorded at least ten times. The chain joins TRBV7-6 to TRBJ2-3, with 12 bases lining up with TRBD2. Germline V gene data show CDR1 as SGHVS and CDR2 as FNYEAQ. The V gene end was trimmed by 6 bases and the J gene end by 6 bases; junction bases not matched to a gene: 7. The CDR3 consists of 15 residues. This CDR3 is CASRPSGGALDTQYF. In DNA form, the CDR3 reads TGTGCCAGCAGGCCTAGCGGGGGGGCCTTGGATACGCAGTATTTT.

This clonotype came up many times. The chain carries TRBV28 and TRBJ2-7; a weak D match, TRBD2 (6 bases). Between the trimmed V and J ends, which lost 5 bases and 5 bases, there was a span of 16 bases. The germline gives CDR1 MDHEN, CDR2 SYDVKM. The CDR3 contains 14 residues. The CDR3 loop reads CASSPGTAEDEQYF. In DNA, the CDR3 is TGTGCCAGCAGTCCCGGGACTGCGGAGGACGAGCAGTACTTC. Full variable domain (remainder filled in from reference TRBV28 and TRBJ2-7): DVKVTQSSRYLVKRTGEKVFLECVQDMDHENMFWYRQDPGLGLRLIYFSYDVKMKEKGDIPEGYSVSREKKERFSLILESASTNQTSMYLCASSPGTAEDEQYFGPGTRLTVT.

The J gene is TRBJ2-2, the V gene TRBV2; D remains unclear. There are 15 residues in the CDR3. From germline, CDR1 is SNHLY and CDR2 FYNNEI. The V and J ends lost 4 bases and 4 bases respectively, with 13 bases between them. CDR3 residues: CASSAFPTPTGELFF. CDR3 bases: TGTGCCAGCAGTGCATTTCCGACCCCCACCGGGGAGCTGTTTTTT.

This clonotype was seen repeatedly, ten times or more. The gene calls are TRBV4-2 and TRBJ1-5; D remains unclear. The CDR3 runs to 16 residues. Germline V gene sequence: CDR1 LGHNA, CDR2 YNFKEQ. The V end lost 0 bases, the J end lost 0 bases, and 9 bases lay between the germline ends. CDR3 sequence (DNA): TGTGCCAGCAGCCAAGATTACGGCTATAGCAATCAGCCCCAGCATTTT. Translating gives CASSQDYGYSNQPQHF.

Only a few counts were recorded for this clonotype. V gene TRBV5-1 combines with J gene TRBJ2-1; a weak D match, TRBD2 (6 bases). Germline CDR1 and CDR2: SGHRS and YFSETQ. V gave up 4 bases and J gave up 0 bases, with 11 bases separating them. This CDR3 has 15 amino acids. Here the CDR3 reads CASSTGTLSYNEQFF. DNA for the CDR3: TGCGCCAGCAGCACCGGGACTCTCTCCTACAATGAGCAGTTCTTC.

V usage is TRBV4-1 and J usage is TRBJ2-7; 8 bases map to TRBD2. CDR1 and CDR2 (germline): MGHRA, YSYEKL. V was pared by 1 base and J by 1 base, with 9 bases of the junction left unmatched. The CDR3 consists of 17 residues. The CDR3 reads CASSQGGRGLGSYEQYF. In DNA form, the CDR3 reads TGCGCCAGCAGCCAAGGAGGAAGGGGACTAGGTTCCTACGAGCAGTACTTC.